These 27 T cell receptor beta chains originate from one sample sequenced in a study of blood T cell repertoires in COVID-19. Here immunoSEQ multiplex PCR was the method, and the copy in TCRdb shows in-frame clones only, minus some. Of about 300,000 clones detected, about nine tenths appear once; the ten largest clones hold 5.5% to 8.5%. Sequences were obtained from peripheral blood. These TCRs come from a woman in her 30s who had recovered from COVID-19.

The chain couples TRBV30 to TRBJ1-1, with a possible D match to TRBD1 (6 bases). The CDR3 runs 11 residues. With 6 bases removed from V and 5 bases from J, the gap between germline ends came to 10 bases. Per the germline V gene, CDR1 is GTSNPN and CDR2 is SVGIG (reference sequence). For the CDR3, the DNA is TGTGCCTGCACCAGGGGAACTGAAGCTTTCTTT. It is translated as CACTRGTEAFF.

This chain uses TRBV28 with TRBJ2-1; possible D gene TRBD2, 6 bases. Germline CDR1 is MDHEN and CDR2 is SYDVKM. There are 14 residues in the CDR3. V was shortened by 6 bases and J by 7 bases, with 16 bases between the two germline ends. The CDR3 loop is CASSFGGAQNEQFF. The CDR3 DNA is TGTGCCAGCAGCTTTGGAGGGGCCCAGAATGAGCAGTTCTTC.

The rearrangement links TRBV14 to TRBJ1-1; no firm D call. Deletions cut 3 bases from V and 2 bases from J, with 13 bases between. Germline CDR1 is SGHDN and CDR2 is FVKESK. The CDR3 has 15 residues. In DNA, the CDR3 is TGTGCCAGCAGCCACCTTCGGGTGATCAACACTGAAGCTTTCTTT. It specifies CASSHLRVINTEAFF.

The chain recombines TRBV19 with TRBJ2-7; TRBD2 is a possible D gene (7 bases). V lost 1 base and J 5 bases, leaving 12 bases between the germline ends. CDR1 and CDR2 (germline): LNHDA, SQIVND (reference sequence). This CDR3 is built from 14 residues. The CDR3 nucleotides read TGTGCCAGTAGTATAGTCGGGGGGCCCCACGAGCAGTACTTC. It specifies CASSIVGGPHEQYF.

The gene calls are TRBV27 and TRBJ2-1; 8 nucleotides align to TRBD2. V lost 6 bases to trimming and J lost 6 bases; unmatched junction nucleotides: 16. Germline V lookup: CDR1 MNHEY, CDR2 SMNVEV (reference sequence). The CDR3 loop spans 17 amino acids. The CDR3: CASSHRTAGALFNEQFF. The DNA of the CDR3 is TGTGCCAGCAGCCACCGCACAGCGGGGGCCCTTTTCAATGAGCAGTTCTTC.

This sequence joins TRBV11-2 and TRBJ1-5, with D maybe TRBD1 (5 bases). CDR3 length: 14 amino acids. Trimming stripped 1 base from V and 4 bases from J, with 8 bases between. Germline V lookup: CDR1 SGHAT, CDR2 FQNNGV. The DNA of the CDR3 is TGTGCCAGCAGCTTAGGGGGGGGTAATCAGCCCCAGCATTTT. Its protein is CASSLGGGNQPQHF.

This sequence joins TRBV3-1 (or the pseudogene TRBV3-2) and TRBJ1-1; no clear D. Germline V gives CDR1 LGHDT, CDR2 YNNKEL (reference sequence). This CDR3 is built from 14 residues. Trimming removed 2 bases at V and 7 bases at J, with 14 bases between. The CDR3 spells CASSQKGGGLEAFF. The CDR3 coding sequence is TGTGCCAGCAGCCAAAAGGGCGGAGGCCTTGAAGCTTTCTTT.

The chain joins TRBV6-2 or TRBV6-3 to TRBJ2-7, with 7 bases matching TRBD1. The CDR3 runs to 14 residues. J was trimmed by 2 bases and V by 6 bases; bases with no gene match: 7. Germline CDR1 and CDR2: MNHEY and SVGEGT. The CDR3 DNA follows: TGTGCCAGCAGCCCGGGACAGATCCCCTACGAGCAGTACTTC. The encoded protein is CASSPGQIPYEQYF.

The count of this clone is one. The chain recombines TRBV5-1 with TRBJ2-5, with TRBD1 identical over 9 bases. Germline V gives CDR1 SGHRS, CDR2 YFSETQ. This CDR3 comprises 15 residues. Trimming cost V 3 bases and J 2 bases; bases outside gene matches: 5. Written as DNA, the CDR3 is TGCGCCAGCAGCTCTGGGACAGGGAGTCAAGAGACCCAGTACTTC. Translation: CASSSGTGSQETQYF. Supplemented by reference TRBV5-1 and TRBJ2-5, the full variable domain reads KAGVTQTPRYLIKTRGQQVTLSCSPISGHRSVSWYQQTPGQGLQFLFEYFSETQRNKGNFPGRFSGRQFSNSRSEMNVSTLELGDSALYLCASSSGTGSQETQYFGPGTRLLVL.

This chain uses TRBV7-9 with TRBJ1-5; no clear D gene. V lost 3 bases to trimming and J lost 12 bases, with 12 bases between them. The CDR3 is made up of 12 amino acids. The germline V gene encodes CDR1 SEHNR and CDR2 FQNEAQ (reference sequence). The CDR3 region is CASSFPSGDQHF. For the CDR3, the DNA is TGTGCCAGCAGCTTTCCCTCGGGTGACCAGCATTTT.

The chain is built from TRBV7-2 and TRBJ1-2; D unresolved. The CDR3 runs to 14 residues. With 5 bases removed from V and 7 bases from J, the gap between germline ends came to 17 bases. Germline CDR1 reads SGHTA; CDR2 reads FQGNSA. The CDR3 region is CASSVGSTVRGYTF. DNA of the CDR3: TGTGCCAGCAGCGTCGGGAGCACAGTTCGTGGCTACACCTTC.

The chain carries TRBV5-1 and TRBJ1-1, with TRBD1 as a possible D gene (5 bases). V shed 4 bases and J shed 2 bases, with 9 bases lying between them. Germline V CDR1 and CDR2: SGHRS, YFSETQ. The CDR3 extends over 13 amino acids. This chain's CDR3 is CASSRDRNTEAFF. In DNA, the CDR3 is TGCGCCAGCAGCCGAGACAGAAACACTGAAGCTTTCTTT. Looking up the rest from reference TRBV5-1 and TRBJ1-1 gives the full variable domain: KAGVTQTPRYLIKTRGQQVTLSCSPISGHRSVSWYQQTPGQGLQFLFEYFSETQRNKGNFPGRFSGRQFSNSRSEMNVSTLELGDSALYLCASSRDRNTEAFFGQGTRLTVV.

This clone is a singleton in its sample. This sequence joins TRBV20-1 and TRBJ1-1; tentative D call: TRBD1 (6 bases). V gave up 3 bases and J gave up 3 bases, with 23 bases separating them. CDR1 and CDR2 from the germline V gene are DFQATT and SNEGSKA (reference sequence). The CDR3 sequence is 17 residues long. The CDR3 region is CSASSGQGNSRDTEAFF. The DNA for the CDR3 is TGCAGTGCTAGTTCGGGTCAGGGGAATTCAAGGGACACTGAAGCTTTCTTT.

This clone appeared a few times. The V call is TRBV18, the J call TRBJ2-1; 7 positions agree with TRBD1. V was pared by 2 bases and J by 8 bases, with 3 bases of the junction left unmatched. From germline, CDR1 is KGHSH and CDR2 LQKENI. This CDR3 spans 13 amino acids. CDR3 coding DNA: TGTGCCAGCTCACCAAACAGGGGCTATGAGCAGTTCTTC. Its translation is CASSPNRGYEQFF.

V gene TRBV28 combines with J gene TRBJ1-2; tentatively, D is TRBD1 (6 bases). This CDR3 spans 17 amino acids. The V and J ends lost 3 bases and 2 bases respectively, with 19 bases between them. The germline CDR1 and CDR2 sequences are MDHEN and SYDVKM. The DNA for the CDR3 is TGTGCCAGCAGTTTTCTAGACAGGACGAGGGGAAACTATGGCTACACCTTC. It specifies CASSFLDRTRGNYGYTF.

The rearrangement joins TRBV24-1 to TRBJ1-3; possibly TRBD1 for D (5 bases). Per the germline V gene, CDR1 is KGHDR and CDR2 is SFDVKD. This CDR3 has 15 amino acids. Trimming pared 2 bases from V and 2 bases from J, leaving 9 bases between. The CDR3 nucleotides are TGTGCCACCAGTGATTCGGGACTGGCTGGAAACACCATATATTTT. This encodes CATSDSGLAGNTIYF.

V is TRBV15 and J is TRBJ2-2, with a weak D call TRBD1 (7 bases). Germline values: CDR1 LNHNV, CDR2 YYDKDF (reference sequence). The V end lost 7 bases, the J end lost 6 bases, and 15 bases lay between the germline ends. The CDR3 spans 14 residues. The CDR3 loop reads CATKTDREAGELFF. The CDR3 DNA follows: TGTGCCACCAAAACTGACAGGGAGGCCGGGGAGCTGTTTTTT.

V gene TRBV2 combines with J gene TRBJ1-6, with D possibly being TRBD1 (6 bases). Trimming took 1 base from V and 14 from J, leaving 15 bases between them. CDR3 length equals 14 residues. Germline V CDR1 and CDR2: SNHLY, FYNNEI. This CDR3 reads CASSEVRGVLSLHF. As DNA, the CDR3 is TGTGCCAGCAGTGAAGTCAGGGGAGTATTGTCCCTCCACTTT.

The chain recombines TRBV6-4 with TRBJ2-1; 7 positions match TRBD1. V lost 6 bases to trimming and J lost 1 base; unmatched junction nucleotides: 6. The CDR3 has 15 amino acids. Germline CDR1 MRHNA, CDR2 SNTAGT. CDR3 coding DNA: TGTGCCAGCAGCCCCACAGGGGCTTCCTACAATGAGCAGTTCTTC. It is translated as CASSPTGASYNEQFF.

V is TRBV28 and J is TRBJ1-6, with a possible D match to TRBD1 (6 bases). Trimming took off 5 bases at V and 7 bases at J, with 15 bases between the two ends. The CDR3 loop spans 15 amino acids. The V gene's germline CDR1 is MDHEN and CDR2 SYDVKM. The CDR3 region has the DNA TGTGCCAGCAGTCACTACAGGGAAAGCAATTCACCCCTCCACTTT. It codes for CASSHYRESNSPLHF. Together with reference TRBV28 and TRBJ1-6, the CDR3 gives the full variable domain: DVKVTQSSRYLVKRTGEKVFLECVQDMDHENMFWYRQDPGLGLRLIYFSYDVKMKEKGDIPEGYSVSREKKERFSLILESASTNQTSMYLCASSHYRESNSPLHFGNGTRLTVT.

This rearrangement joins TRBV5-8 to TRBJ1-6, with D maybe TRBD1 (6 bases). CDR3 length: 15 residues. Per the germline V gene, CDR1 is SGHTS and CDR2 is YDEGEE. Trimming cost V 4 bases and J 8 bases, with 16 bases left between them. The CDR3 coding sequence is TGTGCCAGCAGCAGATTTCAGGGGCGCCATTCACCCCTCCACTTT. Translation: CASSRFQGRHSPLHF. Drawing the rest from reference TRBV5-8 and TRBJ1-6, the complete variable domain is EAGVTQSPTHLIKTRGQQATLRCSPISGHTSVYWYQQALGLGLQFLLWYDEGEERNRGNFPPRFSGRQFPNYSSELNVNALELEDSALYLCASSRFQGRHSPLHFGNGTRLTVT.

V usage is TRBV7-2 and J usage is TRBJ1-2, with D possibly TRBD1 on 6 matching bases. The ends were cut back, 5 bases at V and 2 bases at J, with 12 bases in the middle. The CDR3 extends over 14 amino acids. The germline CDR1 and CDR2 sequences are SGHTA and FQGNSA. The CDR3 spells CASSPSGTNYGYTF. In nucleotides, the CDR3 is TGTGCCAGCAGCCCCAGCGGGACAAACTATGGCTACACCTTC.

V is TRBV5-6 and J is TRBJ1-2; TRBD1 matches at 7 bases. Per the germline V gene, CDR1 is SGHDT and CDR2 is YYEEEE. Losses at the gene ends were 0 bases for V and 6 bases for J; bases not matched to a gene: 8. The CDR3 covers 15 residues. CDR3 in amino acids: CASSLGPQGEHGYTF. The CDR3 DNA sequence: TGTGCCAGCAGCTTGGGCCCCCAGGGGGAACATGGCTACACCTTC.

CDR3 DNA sequence: TGTGCCAGCAGTGGCAGAAACACCGGGGAGCTGTTTTTT. It specifies CASSGRNTGELFF. V and J are TRBV27 and TRBJ2-2; D is ambiguous. Germline V gives CDR1 MNHEY, CDR2 SMNVEV (reference sequence). The V end lost 5 bases, the J end lost 2 bases, and 6 bases lay between the germline ends. CDR3 length equals 13 residues.

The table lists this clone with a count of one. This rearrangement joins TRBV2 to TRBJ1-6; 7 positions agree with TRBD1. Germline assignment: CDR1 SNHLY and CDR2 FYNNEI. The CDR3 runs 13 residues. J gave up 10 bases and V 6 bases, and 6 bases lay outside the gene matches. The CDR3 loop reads CASRAGGGSPLHF. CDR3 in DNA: TGTGCCAGCAGGGCAGGGGGAGGATCACCCCTCCACTTT.

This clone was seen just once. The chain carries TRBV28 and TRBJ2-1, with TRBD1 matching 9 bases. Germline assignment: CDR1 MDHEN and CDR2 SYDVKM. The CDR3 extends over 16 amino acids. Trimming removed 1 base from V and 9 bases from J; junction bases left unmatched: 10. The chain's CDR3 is CASSLSPFWDRVEQFF. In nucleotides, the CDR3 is TGTGCCAGCAGTTTATCACCCTTTTGGGACAGGGTTGAGCAGTTCTTC.

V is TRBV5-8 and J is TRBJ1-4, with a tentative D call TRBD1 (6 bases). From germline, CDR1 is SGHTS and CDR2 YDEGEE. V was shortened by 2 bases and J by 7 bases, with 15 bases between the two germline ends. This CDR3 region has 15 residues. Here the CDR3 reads CASSFLDSWGEKLFF. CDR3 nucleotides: TGTGCCAGCAGCTTCCTGGACAGTTGGGGTGAAAAACTGTTTTTT.